Below, 31 T cell receptor beta chains from the same sample are listed, as sequenced in a study of control samples from healthy donors and cancer patients. Measured with immunoSEQ multiplex PCR; TCRdb has only the in-frame clones, and not every one. The sample comprises some 120,000 clones, about 93% of which are singletons, and roughly 2.6% rests with the top ten. Input material: blood. The receptors derive from a man aged 30 to 39 in good health.

The V call is TRBV30, the J call TRBJ2-1; 7 bases fit TRBD1. V was pared by 3 bases and J by 5 bases, with 4 bases of the junction left unmatched. Per germline, CDR1 GTSNPN and CDR2 SVGIG (reference sequence). There are 13 residues in the CDR3. CDR3 sequence: CAWSPGQHNEQFF. DNA of the CDR3: TGTGCCTGGAGCCCGGGACAGCACAATGAGCAGTTCTTC.

V is TRBV6-5 and J is TRBJ2-7; TRBD1 agrees at 7 bases. V gave up 5 bases and J gave up 6 bases; unmatched junction bases: 4. This CDR3 contains 12 residues. In germline, CDR1 is MNHEY, CDR2 SVGAGI. Written as DNA, the CDR3 is TGTGCCAGCAGTCCACAGGGGACCGAGCAGTACGTC. Its protein product is CASSPQGTEQYV.

CDR3 bases: TGTGCCAGTAACTCCCCACCCGTGGCGAACACTGAAGCTTTCTTT. Translated, it gives CASNSPPVANTEAFF. J is TRBJ1-1 and V is TRBV2; D uncertain. Trimming took 9 bases from V and 1 from J, leaving 18 bases between them. CDR1 and CDR2 (germline): SNHLY, FYNNEI. CDR3 length: 15 amino acids.

CDR3 DNA sequence: TGTGCCAGCAGCTTAGTGTCTCAGGGGGCCGGGGAGCTGTTTTTT. Translating gives CASSLVSQGAGELFF. J is TRBJ2-2 and V is TRBV11-2; 7 bases agree with TRBD1. CDR3 size: 15 residues. Germline V lookup: CDR1 SGHAT, CDR2 FQNNGV. Germline trimming cut 1 base from V and 6 bases from J; bases unmatched to any gene: 5.

This chain connects TRBV10-2 to TRBJ2-7, with D possibly matching TRBD1 (5 bases). CDR3 size: 13 residues. V was shortened by 8 bases and J by 2 bases, with 13 bases between the two germline ends. Germline assignment: CDR1 WSHSY and CDR2 SAAADI. The CDR3 region is CASGHSVAYEQYV. The CDR3 DNA reads TGCGCCAGCGGACATTCTGTAGCCTACGAGCAGTACGTC.

V gene TRBV18 combines with J gene TRBJ1-1; 7 bases are a match to TRBD1. CDR1 is KGHSH and CDR2 is LQKENI in the germline V gene. This CDR3 has 14 amino acids. Unmatched junction bases numbered 6, after V lost 3 bases and J lost 5 bases. The CDR3 DNA reads as TGTGCCAGCTCACCTGGTGCAGGGGGTACTGAAGCTTTCTTT. Translated: CASSPGAGGTEAFF.

The chain has TRBV7-2 and TRBJ2-2, with TRBD1 matching over 8 bases. Germline V lookup: CDR1 SGHTA, CDR2 FQGNSA. This CDR3 region has 16 residues. The V segment lost 1 base and the J segment 5 bases; nucleotides outside the gene matches: 6. The CDR3 loop is CASSLGPTGATGELFF. DNA of the CDR3: TGTGCCAGCAGCTTAGGTCCGACAGGGGCGACCGGGGAGCTGTTTTTT.

The chain couples TRBV9 to TRBJ2-5, with D maybe TRBD2 (6 bases). V shed 0 bases and J shed 4 bases, with 13 bases lying between them. Germline CDR1 SGDLS, CDR2 YYNGEE. The CDR3 is 15 amino acids. Written as DNA, the CDR3 is TGTGCCAGCAGCGTAGACGGGCAGGAGGGAGAGACCCAGTACTTC. Translation: CASSVDGQEGETQYF.

The chain has TRBV2 and TRBJ1-1, with D perhaps matching TRBD1 (6 bases). CDR1 and CDR2 (germline): SNHLY, FYNNEI. The CDR3 totals 13 residues. Trimming shortened V by 7 bases and J by 1 base, and 10 bases separated the two germline ends. The CDR3 DNA reads as TGTGCCAGCACCCAGACAGGGAACACTGAAGCTTTCTTT. Translated: CASTQTGNTEAFF.

This clone was seen a few times. Written as DNA, the CDR3 is TGTGCCAGTACCTACAGGGGGAGCGGCTACACCTTC. It codes for CASTYRGSGYTF. V usage is TRBV19 and J usage is TRBJ1-2, with TRBD1 identical over 8 bases. This CDR3 comprises 12 residues. CDR1 is LNHDA and CDR2 is SQIVND in the germline V gene (reference sequence). Trimming cost V 7 bases and J 8 bases; bases outside gene matches: 6.

This chain connects TRBV5-1 to TRBJ1-6; 8 bases line up with TRBD1. The CDR3 length is 15 residues. The V and J ends lost 1 base and 10 bases, in that order; junction bases with no gene match: 7. CDR1 SGHRS and CDR2 YFSETQ come from the germline V gene. Written as DNA, the CDR3 is TGCGCCAGCAGCTTGACCGGACAGGGAAGATCACCCCTCCACTTT. Translation gives CASSLTGQGRSPLHF.

The V call is TRBV28, the J call TRBJ1-2; weak D call: TRBD1 (6 bases). Germline V CDR1 and CDR2: MDHEN, SYDVKM. This CDR3 spans 12 amino acids. Trimming removed 6 bases from V and 5 bases from J, with 10 bases in between. The CDR3 DNA reads as TGTGCCAGCAGGACAGGCTTATATGGCTACACCTTC. Amino acids: CASRTGLYGYTF.

Turning to this clone: Distinct nucleotide sequences in the sample also encode this CDR3. This chain connects TRBV7-9 to TRBJ1-6, with D perhaps matching TRBD1 (5 bases). Between the trimmed V and J ends, which lost 5 bases and 8 bases, there was a span of 19 bases. The CDR3 has 16 amino acids. The germline gives CDR1 SEHNR, CDR2 FQNEAQ (reference sequence). Here the CDR3 DNA reads TGTGCCAGCAGCAACCAGGGCCCGGCAGAGGATTCACCCCTCCACTTT. This translates into CASSNQGPAEDSPLHF. The whole variable domain, filled in from reference TRBV7-9 and TRBJ1-6, reads DTGVSQNPRHKITKRGQNVTFRCDPISEHNRLYWYRQTLGQGPEFLTYFQNEAQLEKSRLLSDRFSAERPKGSFSTLEIQRTEQGDSAMYLCASSNQGPAEDSPLHFGNGTRLTVT.

This chain links TRBV9 with TRBJ1-5; D is possibly TRBD1 (5 bases). CDR1 and CDR2 from the germline V gene are SGDLS and YYNGEE. The length of the CDR3 is 17 residues. Trimming stripped 3 bases from V and 4 bases from J, with 20 bases between. The CDR3 reads CASSGGRGRVRNQPQHF. DNA for the CDR3: TGTGCCAGCAGCGGGGGAAGGGGCAGGGTAAGGAATCAGCCCCAGCATTTT.

This clone was picked up a small number of times. The rearrangement joins TRBV19 to TRBJ1-1, with TRBD1 matching over 10 bases. Trimming cost V 10 bases and J 3 bases; bases outside gene matches: 5. The V gene's germline CDR1 is LNHDA and CDR2 SQIVND (reference sequence). The CDR3 sequence is 13 residues long. CDR3 bases: TGTGCCACAATGGACAGGGGGTACACTGAAGCTTTCTTT. Protein sequence: CATMDRGYTEAFF.

The CDR3 region has the DNA TGCGCCAGCAGCCCGCTTAGGCCAGATGGGGAAAAGTTCTTC. Translating it yields CASSPLRPDGEKFF. The rearrangement uses TRBV5-1 and TRBJ2-1; D remains ambiguous. The CDR3 runs to 14 residues. The germline V gene encodes CDR1 SGHRS and CDR2 YFSETQ. Trimming cost V 4 bases and J 14 bases, with 22 bases left between them.

The rearrangement joins TRBV12-5 to TRBJ1-5; TRBD1 is a possible D gene (5 bases). The CDR3 length is 19 residues. Trimming shortened V by 7 bases and J by 2 bases, and 27 bases separated the two germline ends. Germline V gene sequence: CDR1 LGHNT, CDR2 FRNRAP. CDR3 DNA: TGTGCTAGTGCGTGGGGGTCATGGGCAGAGCCCACTGGCAATCAGCCCCAGCATTTT. Amino acids: CASAWGSWAEPTGNQPQHF.

The gene calls are TRBV6-4 and TRBJ2-5; D may be TRBD1 (6 bases). Trimming took off 6 bases at V and 7 bases at J, with 18 bases between the two ends. CDR1 and CDR2 from the germline V gene are MRHNA and SNTAGT. The CDR3 is 14 residues long. CDR3 DNA: TGTGCCAGCAGATCAACAGGGAGCTCGGGGACCCAGTACTTC. This gives the protein CASRSTGSSGTQYF.

The genes are TRBV6-5 and TRBJ2-3; no clear D. The CDR3 spans 15 residues. The germline V gene encodes CDR1 MNHEY and CDR2 SVGAGI. The V end was cut by 6 bases, the J end by 2 bases, with 15 bases between. CDR3 sequence (DNA): TGTGCCAGCAGCTCCCCCCACAGAGCCACAGATACGCAGTATTTT. It codes for CASSSPHRATDTQYF.

This rearrangement joins TRBV19 to TRBJ2-5, with 13 nucleotides matching TRBD2. CDR1 and CDR2 from the germline V gene are LNHDA and SQIVND (reference sequence). This CDR3 has 14 amino acids. V lost 7 bases, J lost 3 bases, and 2 bases stayed unmatched. CDR3: CASTGLAGEETQYF. The CDR3 DNA reads TGTGCCAGTACCGGACTAGCGGGGGAAGAGACCCAGTACTTC.

This clone was detected a few times. This chain links TRBV28 with TRBJ1-6; tentative D call: TRBD1 (6 bases). Trimming shortened V by 6 bases and J by 10 bases, and 16 bases separated the two germline ends. This CDR3 is 14 amino acids long. The germline gives CDR1 MDHEN, CDR2 SYDVKM. The CDR3 coding sequence is TGTGCCAGCAGCCTCGGAGGTAGGGGGTCACCCCTCCACTTT. Translated, it gives CASSLGGRGSPLHF. Looking up the rest from reference TRBV28 and TRBJ1-6 gives the full variable domain: DVKVTQSSRYLVKRTGEKVFLECVQDMDHENMFWYRQDPGLGLRLIYFSYDVKMKEKGDIPEGYSVSREKKERFSLILESASTNQTSMYLCASSLGGRGSPLHFGNGTRLTVT.

V is TRBV4-2 and J is TRBJ1-4; 7 positions match TRBD1. The CDR3 totals 14 residues. The trim removed 4 bases at V and 7 bases at J, leaving 6 bases unmatched. Germline V gene sequence: CDR1 LGHNA, CDR2 YNFKEQ. CDR3 in DNA: TGTGCCAGCAGCCCGGAGGGGGCGAGTGAAAAACTGTTTTTT. It translates to CASSPEGASEKLFF.

The rearrangement uses TRBV9 and TRBJ2-3; 9 bases match TRBD2. V lost 4 bases and J lost 4; bases outside the gene matches: 4. Looked up from germline, CDR1 is SGDLS and CDR2 is YYNGEE. The CDR3 is 14 residues long. CDR3 protein: CASSTGGGADTQYF. CDR3 sequence (DNA): TGTGCCAGCAGCACTGGCGGGGGGGCAGATACGCAGTATTTT.

The rearrangement uses TRBV18 and TRBJ2-7, with 9 bases fitting TRBD1. Germline trimming cut 3 bases from V and 5 bases from J; bases unmatched to any gene: 8. Looked up from germline, CDR1 is KGHSH and CDR2 is LQKENI. CDR3 length: 15 residues. DNA of the CDR3: TGTGCCAGCTCACCTGGGGGGACAGGGTCTCACGAGCAGTACGTC. Its translation is CASSPGGTGSHEQYV.

The chain is built from TRBV7-6 and TRBJ1-1; 7 nucleotides match TRBD1. Germline trimming cut 5 bases from V and 0 bases from J; bases unmatched to any gene: 6. CDR3 size: 15 residues. CDR1 SGHVS and CDR2 FNYEAQ come from the germline V gene. Here the CDR3 reads CASSARQGLNTEAFF. The CDR3, as DNA: TGTGCCAGCAGCGCTCGACAGGGTCTGAACACTGAAGCTTTCTTT.

This sequence joins TRBV4-1 and TRBJ1-5; D not resolved. The CDR3 covers 17 residues. CDR1 MGHRA and CDR2 YSYEKL come from the germline V gene. Trimming stripped 2 bases from V and 5 bases from J, with 19 bases between. CDR3 protein: CASSQYPNGQQDQPQHF. The CDR3 DNA reads TGCGCCAGCAGCCAATACCCCAATGGGCAGCAGGATCAGCCCCAGCATTTT.

This clone has a handful of counts. This CDR3 reads CASSFRDRGFSGNTIYF. Written as DNA, the CDR3 is TGTGCCAGCAGTTTCCGGGACAGGGGATTCTCTGGAAACACCATATATTTT. The genes are TRBV28 and TRBJ1-3, with 10 bases that match TRBD1. Unmatched junction bases numbered 5, after V lost 3 bases and J lost 0 bases. The germline V gene encodes CDR1 MDHEN and CDR2 SYDVKM. The CDR3 loop spans 17 amino acids.

This clone was seen more than once but under ten times. The rearrangement joins TRBV13 to TRBJ1-1; D might be TRBD1 (6 bases). The germline V gene encodes CDR1 PRHDT and CDR2 FYEKMQ (reference sequence). Trimming took off 3 bases at V and 5 bases at J, with 16 bases between the two ends. CDR3 length equals 15 residues. The CDR3 DNA sequence: TGTGCCAGCAGCTTCCAGACTCCAGGGGAAACTGAAGCTTTCTTT. Its translation: CASSFQTPGETEAFF.

The CDR3 loop reads CASFVGAEAFF. The CDR3, as DNA: TGTGCCAGCTTTGTGGGGGCTGAAGCTTTCTTT. The genes are TRBV2 and TRBJ1-1; a weak D match, TRBD1 (5 bases). The CDR3 runs to 11 residues. Germline lookup yields CDR1 SNHLY and CDR2 FYNNEI. The germline V and J ends were trimmed by 8 bases and 6 bases, with 10 bases remaining between them.

This chain connects TRBV7-9 to TRBJ1-2, with a tentative D call TRBD1 (6 bases). V shed 5 bases and J shed 8 bases, with 21 bases lying between them. In germline, CDR1 is SEHNR, CDR2 FQNEAQ (reference sequence). The CDR3 is 15 residues long. The CDR3 is CASSLTGTEGGGYTF. CDR3 nucleotides: TGTGCCAGCAGCCTAACCGGGACGGAGGGGGGAGGCTACACCTTC. Looking up the rest from reference TRBV7-9 and TRBJ1-2 gives the full variable domain: DTGVSQNPRHKITKRGQNVTFRCDPISEHNRLYWYRQTLGQGPEFLTYFQNEAQLEKSRLLSDRFSAERPKGSFSTLEIQRTEQGDSAMYLCASSLTGTEGGGYTFGSGTRLTVV.

V usage is TRBV19 and J usage is TRBJ2-3, with TRBD1 matching over 9 bases. V lost 3 bases, J lost 4 bases, and 8 bases stayed unmatched. The V gene's germline CDR1 is LNHDA and CDR2 SQIVND (reference sequence). CDR3 length: 16 residues. The CDR3 DNA follows: TGTGCCAGTAGTATCGTTCGGACAGGGGCTCCAGATACGCAGTATTTT. It translates to CASSIVRTGAPDTQYF.